This T cell receptor beta chain appears in the sequencing data of a study of blood T cell repertoires in COVID-19. Background on the study: Sites in the United States, Italy and Spain provided acute and convalescent COVID-19 samples. Sources were T cells, B-cell-depleted T cells, or PBMCs; the material itself was cDNA or gDNA.

Deletions cut 0 bases from V and 1 base from J, with 4 bases between. Germline V gene data show CDR1 as SGHRS and CDR2 as YFSETQ. This CDR3 region has 13 residues. Remarks on this clone: This CDR3 is also generated by other DNA sequences in the sample.

As originally analysed: Counts of nucleated cells, estimated from reference gene primer amplification, were obtained. Produced via immunoSEQ multiplex PCR; TCRdb's table is partial and in-frame only. The V and J calls and clone size come from that table; D and trimming were worked out from the DNA. In the table there are about 140,000 clones, roughly 80% of which are singletons. This sequence joins TRBV5-1 and TRBJ2-5; D not resolved. The sequence was collected from a woman of 80 years or more in a cohort sampled during active or convalescent COVID-19. Sequences were obtained from peripheral blood. The CDR3 loop reads CASSLAIQETQYF. The CDR3 DNA sequence: TGCGCCAGCAGCTTGGCTATCCAAGAGACCCAGTACTTC.